This TCR beta chain was identified during a study of T cells in Graves' hyperthyroidism and ophthalmopathy. Study-level results: Appearing also in blood were most of the thyroid clonotypes expanded above 0.001.

This clonotype was seen at least ten times. As yet, its antigen is unknown. It was RNA transcripts that yielded the amplified TCR beta CDR3 regions. A first-round RT-PCR of the TCR CDR3 used the HTBI primer set. TCRdb redid the calling of the multiplex PCR reads with MiXCR, one entry per CDR3 protein. The top ten hold 8.4% of the sample, which has more than 600,000 distinct CDR3 sequences, around 15% seen once. Per germline, CDR1 MNHEY and CDR2 SVGAGI. After removal of 0 bases from V and 4 bases from J, the junction contained 3 bases not matched to a gene. This CDR3 spans 15 amino acids. In patients aged 18 to 65, hyperthyroidism was newly diagnosed, with duration under 2 months.

The receptor was isolated from a man between 18 and 29 years old with Graves' hyperthyroidism. Sequences were obtained from blood. This chain joins TRBV6-5 and TRBJ1-2; 9 bases are shared with TRBD1. CDR3 coding DNA: TGTGCCAGCAGTTACTCGGGACAGGGTGTCTATGGCTACACCTTC. This translates into CASSYSGQGVYGYTF.